This T cell receptor (beta chain) was sequenced for a study of blood T cell repertoires in COVID-19 (dated by TCRdb to the early 2020s). About the study as a whole: The collaborator samples originated in the United States, Italy and Spain and spanned the acute and convalescent phases of COVID-19. Sample metadata almost always included a de-identified subject ID, COVID-19 status, age in years and sex. The repertoires were made available in a free public database intended to serve as a resource for research on the immune response to SARS-CoV-2. HLA class I and class II types, where available, came from metadata supplied by the sample provider rather than from assay-based typing. Subjects who had been exposed to COVID-19, were actively infected with it, or had recovered from it provided the deeply sampled blood TCRbeta repertoires that made up the dataset. The material from the prospective study consisted of cDNA or gDNA derived from T cells, B-cell-depleted T cells, or PBMCs. Samples were obtained from the ongoing ImmuneRACE study (first 160 participants) and from 1,200 or so subjects provided by 6 global collaborators. Beyond this particular receptor, the publication reports: The quantity of clinical and demographic metadata differed by source and by participant and was supplied without curation.

TCRbeta CDR3 regions were amplified from genomic DNA by means of the immunoSEQ Assay, a bias-controlled multiplex PCR. The paper's processing steps were these. The number of nucleated cells in each sample was estimated from the amplification of reference gene primers within the assay. To quantify the absolute abundance of each unique TCRbeta CDR3 rearrangement, sequence reads were collapsed and filtered. For each sample, productive Simpson clonality was calculated as the square root of Simpson's diversity index over productive rearrangements. The table was pulled from immuneACCESS by TCRdb, which kept in-frame rearrangements only. Such tables lose some clones; where checked, under half of the loss comes from unresolved V genes, and the rest has no known cause. V and J calls and clone size are given by that table; D and trimming were obtained from the DNA. The sample table shows 100,000 to 150,000 clones, and over 75% are seen once. More than 3.5% of the sample is in the top ten clones.

For this clone: Its antigen remains unidentified. No much larger clonotype is one base removed from it; base qualities were not supplied.

For CDR1 and CDR2, the germline V gene lists SGHTA and FQGTGA. The CDR3, from cysteine to phenylalanine, totals 15 residues. Only the CDR3 DNA is retained, 45 bases long and in frame from the first base. Germline trimming amounts to 6 bases on V and 7 bases on J, with 11 as the count of junction bases outside the gene matches. Collaborating institutions collected whole blood in K2EDTA tubes following their own protocols. For TCRbeta analysis, collaborators shipped samples in one of three forms: frozen whole blood, isolated PBMCs, or DNA extracted from either of those sample types. The sample consisted of peripheral blood. The chain uses TRBV7-3 and TRBJ2-2, with 7 middle bases fitting TRBD2. The TCR comes from a woman in her sixties or seventies with acute or convalescent COVID-19. The CDR3 region has the sequence CASRIDAGVIGELFF. The DNA sequence is given as TGTGCCAGCAGGATTGATGCGGGAGTGATCGGGGAGCTGTTTTTT.